The rows below give T cell receptor beta chains drawn from one sample of a study of cytomegalovirus exposure and HLA in healthy donors. TCRdb's copy holds only in-frame clones and misses some; the assay was immunoSEQ multiplex PCR. The sample consists of 160,000 or so clones, about 75% of them appearing once. Sequencing input: PBMCs. The origin of the receptors is a man aged 35-49 years in good health and CMV-seropositive. CDR3s include the opening cysteine and the closing phenylalanine or tryptophan. The D gene is left open where the match is weak. The listing skips clone size in some rows; elsewhere it reads once, few, many or a size class.

v_gene	d_gene	j_gene	abundance	CDR3aa	CDR3nt
TRBV28	TRBD2	TRBJ2-3	-	CASSPPGLSDTQYF	TGTGCCAGCAGTCCCCCGGGACTATCAGATACGCAGTATTTT
TRBV28	-	TRBJ1-2	-	CASSLPAGAYGYTF	TGTGCCAGCAGTTTACCCGCAGGTGCCTATGGCTACACCTTC
TRBV5-1	TRBD1	TRBJ2-2	-	CASRPSGGNTGELFF	TGCGCCAGTAGACCTTCAGGGGGAAACACCGGGGAGCTGTTTTTT
TRBV5-1	-	TRBJ2-5	-	CASKDPDYRKETQYF	TGCGCCAGCAAAGATCCTGACTACAGAAAAGAGACCCAGTACTTC
TRBV2	-	TRBJ1-1	-	CAGSGWGGDTEAFF	TGTGCCGGCAGTGGTTGGGGGGGCGACACTGAAGCTTTCTTT
TRBV9	-	TRBJ1-1	few	CASSVRGNTEAFF	TGTGCCAGCAGCGTACGGGGGAACACTGAAGCTTTCTTT
TRBV5-8	TRBD1	TRBJ2-6	-	CASRAGGAGANVLTF	TGTGCCAGCAGGGCAGGGGGCGCTGGGGCCAACGTCCTGACTTTC
TRBV6-1	TRBD1	TRBJ1-3	-	CASSADRTGGNTIYF	TGTGCCAGCAGCGCGGACAGGACTGGTGGAAACACCATATATTTT
TRBV19	TRBD1	TRBJ1-6	-	CASSIVGQNSPLHF	TGTGCCAGTAGTATTGTGGGACAGAATTCACCCCTCCACTTT
TRBV4-2	TRBD2	TRBJ2-1	-	CASSPAASGSGNEQFF	TGTGCCAGCAGCCCAGCAGCCAGCGGGAGCGGCAATGAGCAGTTCTTC
TRBV19	TRBD2	TRBJ2-1	few	CASSIVAGRLNEQFF	TGTGCCAGTAGTATAGTAGCGGGACGTCTCAATGAGCAGTTCTTC
TRBV19	TRBD2	TRBJ2-5	-	CASSIRAGGPGETQYF	TGTGCCAGTAGTATACGCGCGGGAGGGCCGGGGGAGACCCAGTACTTC
TRBV7-9	-	TRBJ2-2	few	CASRTGITGELFF	TGTGCCAGTAGAACGGGGATCACCGGGGAGCTGTTTTTT
TRBV5-4	TRBD2	TRBJ2-1	few	CASSQWPSGSGEQFF	TGTGCCAGCAGCCAGTGGCCTAGCGGGTCCGGTGAGCAGTTCTTC
TRBV4-2	TRBD2	TRBJ2-1	-	CASSPPSGSTYNEQFF	TGTGCCAGCAGCCCCCCCAGCGGGAGCACCTACAATGAGCAGTTCTTC
TRBV7-6	-	TRBJ2-1	-	CASSLSWGGYNEQFF	TGTGCCAGCAGCTTAAGCTGGGGCGGATACAATGAGCAGTTCTTC
TRBV5-1	-	TRBJ1-1	-	CASSLGVVNTEAFF	TGCGCCAGCAGCTTGGGTGTAGTGAACACTGAAGCTTTCTTT
TRBV4-2	-	TRBJ2-3	-	CASSQSSSPTDTQYF	TGTGCCAGCAGCCAATCTAGCAGTCCCACAGATACGCAGTATTTT
TRBV27	-	TRBJ1-5	-	CASSPVIRSNQPQHF	TGTGCCAGCAGCCCGGTGATACGAAGCAATCAGCCCCAGCATTTT
TRBV28	TRBD2	TRBJ2-7	-	CASRPTSGNSYEQYF	TGTGCCAGCAGGCCAACTAGCGGGAACTCCTACGAGCAGTACTTC
TRBV4-1	TRBD2	TRBJ2-1	once	CASSLEGTSAANEQFF	TGCGCCAGCAGCCTCGAGGGGACTAGCGCCGCAAATGAGCAGTTCTTC
TRBV6-1	-	TRBJ2-1	few	CASTGSLNEQFF	TGTGCCAGCACCGGGAGCCTCAATGAGCAGTTCTTC
TRBV19	-	TRBJ2-7	-	CASSIDSQREQYF	TGTGCCAGTAGTATAGATTCCCAGCGCGAGCAGTACTTC
TRBV6-5	TRBD1	TRBJ2-7	-	CASSFGTGKSYEQYF	TGTGCCAGCAGTTTCGGGACAGGCAAATCCTACGAGCAGTACTTC
TRBV6-5	-	TRBJ2-7	few	CASKVGGQLTYEQYF	TGTGCCAGCAAGGTGGGGGGGCAGTTAACCTACGAGCAGTACTTC
TRBV6-5	-	TRBJ1-2	-	CASSRGQNNYGYTF	TGTGCCAGCAGTCGCGGACAGAATAACTATGGCTACACCTTC
TRBV15	TRBD2	TRBJ2-7	few	CATSGWVAGGLHEQYF	TGTGCCACCAGCGGATGGGTAGCGGGAGGTCTACACGAGCAGTACTTC
TRBV19	-	TRBJ2-3	-	CASSMVASSTDTQYF	TGTGCTAGTAGTATGGTAGCGTCTAGCACAGATACGCAGTATTTT
TRBV27	TRBD1	TRBJ2-4	-	CASSDRGLAKNSQYF	TGTGCCAGCAGTGACAGGGGATTAGCCAAAAACAGTCAGTACTTC
TRBV9	-	TRBJ2-7	-	CASSPQASSYEQYF	TGTGCCAGCAGCCCTCAGGCGAGCTCCTACGAGCAGTACTTC
TRBV18	TRBD2	TRBJ2-3	-	CASSPILSSGGVDTQYF	TGTGCCAGCTCACCAATCTTATCTAGCGGCGGTGTAGATACGCAGTATTTT
TRBV27	-	TRBJ1-6	-	CASSFAGDSPLHF	TGTGCCAGCAGTTTTGCAGGGGATTCACCCCTCCACTTT
TRBV7-8	TRBD1	TRBJ2-7	-	CASSVPAPGQDYYEQYF	TGTGCCAGCAGCGTACCGGCACCGGGACAGGACTACTACGAGCAGTACTTC
TRBV11-2	TRBD2	TRBJ2-2	-	CASSPRTSGNTGELFF	TGTGCCAGCAGCCCGCGGACTAGCGGGAACACCGGGGAGCTGTTTTTT
TRBV29-1	-	TRBJ2-5	-	CSARRDSQETQYF	TGCAGCGCCCGCCGGGACTCCCAAGAGACCCAGTACTTC
TRBV5-1	TRBD1	TRBJ1-1	-	CASSPEQGYTEAFF	TGCGCCAGCAGCCCCGAACAGGGGTACACTGAAGCTTTCTTT
TRBV10-3	TRBD2	TRBJ2-3	-	CANSGGASTDTQYF	TGTGCCAACTCCGGGGGGGCTAGCACAGATACGCAGTATTTT
TRBV6-1	TRBD2	TRBJ2-7	-	CASRGSGASYEQYF	TGTGCCAGCAGAGGAAGCGGGGCTTCCTACGAGCAGTACTTC
TRBV4-1	-	TRBJ1-1	-	CASSQSGLRTLNTEAFF	TGCGCCAGCAGCCAAAGCGGTCTACGGACCTTGAACACTGAAGCTTTCTTT
TRBV7-7	TRBD1	TRBJ2-1	-	CASASGTEWFNEQFF	TGTGCTAGCGCCTCCGGGACAGAGTGGTTCAATGAGCAGTTCTTC